This T cell receptor (beta chain) was identified during a study of cytomegalovirus exposure and HLA in healthy donors. Study-wide findings and caveats: The study reported that TCR beta sequences accurately predicted HLA-A and HLA-B alleles in most subjects. As a later analysis revealed, the rate of TCR association differed by HLA locus, with DRB1 most and HLA-C fewest. Trimming of TCR beta V- and J-genes showed a link, identified in a later analysis, to a missense DCLRE1C variant.

V lost 2 bases and J 6 bases, leaving 15 bases between the germline ends. There are 15 residues in the CDR3. Per germline, CDR1 ENHRY and CDR2 SYGVKD. Notes on this clone: The antigen remains undetermined.

The primer mix had 60 Vbeta and 13 Jbeta primers. TCRdb's copy holds only in-frame clones and misses some; the assay was immunoSEQ multiplex PCR. The sample records around 100,000 clones, around four fifths being singletons. This TCR derives from a man between 35 and 55 years old in good health and CMV-seronegative. Specimen: PBMCs. This chain connects TRBV10-3 to TRBJ2-3, with D perhaps TRBD2 (6 bases). CDR3 sequence (DNA): TGTGCCATCAGTGAGGGGGGGACCTACAGGGATACGCAGTATTTT. The encoded protein is CAISEGGTYRDTQYF.